A single sample is the source of the 32 T cell receptor beta chains below, sequenced in a study of beta chain features in type 1 diabetes. Expressed TCRB transcripts got sequenced, as all isolated RNA was reverse transcribed. The table came from immunoSEQ multiplex PCR; TCRdb's copy has only in-frame clones and leaves some out. The repertoire holds under 800,000 clones, with about a sixth as singletons. The sample consisted of naive CD4+ T cells from blood. These receptors all stem from a man between 18 and 35 years old in good health.

The rearrangement uses TRBV4-3 and TRBJ1-2; no clear D gene. Germline loops: CDR1 LGHNA, CDR2 YSLEER. The CDR3 consists of 14 residues. V was trimmed by 0 bases and J by 4 bases, leaving 9 bases between them. The CDR3 DNA reads TGCGCCAGCAGCCAAGAAAGAGTCGGCTATGGCTACACCTTC. It codes for CASSQERVGYGYTF.

In this sample, this clone turned up a few times. This sequence joins TRBV7-2 and TRBJ2-3, with D perhaps TRBD2 (5 bases). V dropped 5 bases and J dropped 8 bases, with 20 bases sitting between them. The CDR3 covers 15 residues. Germline V gene sequence: CDR1 SGHTA, CDR2 FQGNSA. CDR3 sequence: CASSPEVRVGGTQYF. CDR3 nucleotides: TGTGCCAGCAGCCCCGAGGTGCGGGTTGGAGGTACGCAGTATTTT.

This clone came up a few times. This chain joins TRBV4-1 and TRBJ1-4, with D possibly being TRBD1 (6 bases). CDR1 and CDR2 (germline): MGHRA, YSYEKL. This CDR3 comprises 15 residues. Trimming removed 2 bases at V and 8 bases at J, with 15 bases between. Written as DNA, the CDR3 is TGCGCCAGCAGCCAAAACAGGGCGGTGCGCGAAAAACTGTTTTTT. Protein product: CASSQNRAVREKLFF.

This clone was detected only a few times. This chain connects TRBV10-3 to TRBJ2-5; D might be TRBD2 (5 bases). The V gene's germline CDR1 is ENHRY and CDR2 SYGVKD. V was shortened by 4 bases and J by 1 base, with 7 bases between the two germline ends. The CDR3 has 13 residues. The CDR3 region has the DNA TGTGCCATCAGTGTGGAGGTCCAAGAGACCCAGTACTTC. Its translation is CAISVEVQETQYF.

This clone came up a few times. J is TRBJ2-7 and V is TRBV6-1, with D hard to call. This CDR3 contains 12 residues. The germline V gene encodes CDR1 MNHNS and CDR2 SASEGT. V was shortened by 0 bases and J by 5 bases, with 5 bases between the two germline ends. Written as DNA, the CDR3 is TGTGCCAGCAGTGAAGCTAGGCACGAGCAGTACTTC. This encodes CASSEARHEQYF.

The chain links TRBV29-1 to TRBJ2-5; 9 bases are a match to TRBD2. J gave up 6 bases and V 4 bases, and 15 bases lay outside the gene matches. There are 16 residues in the CDR3. Germline V gene data show CDR1 as SQVTM and CDR2 as ANQGSEA. This chain's CDR3 is CSVGGKRGESEKTQYF. The CDR3 DNA sequence: TGCAGCGTTGGAGGAAAGCGGGGGGAGTCGGAAAAGACCCAGTACTTC.

The rearrangement joins TRBV4-3 to TRBJ1-2; perhaps TRBD1 as D (6 bases). The CDR3 is 16 residues long. CDR1 is LGHNA, CDR2 YSLEER, per germline. V was clipped by 5 bases and J by 0 bases, with 16 bases between them. Here the CDR3 reads CASSDGGGIANYGYTF. CDR3 DNA: TGCGCCAGCAGCGACGGAGGGGGAATAGCTAACTATGGCTACACCTTC.

This clone was counted between two and nine times. The chain joins TRBV6-6 to TRBJ1-1; the match to TRBD1 covers 7 bases. CDR1 MNHNY and CDR2 SVGAGI come from the germline V gene (reference sequence). The length of the CDR3 is 14 residues. The junction had 5 bases not matched to a gene; V was cut back by 6 bases and J by 1 base. CDR3 in amino acids: CASRPDRRNTEAFF. The CDR3 DNA is TGTGCCAGCAGGCCGGACAGGAGGAACACTGAAGCTTTCTTT.

Only a few counts were recorded for this clone. V and J are TRBV4-3 and TRBJ2-1; 9 nucleotides match TRBD1. CDR3 length: 14 residues. V was pared by 4 bases and J by 12 bases, with 10 bases of the junction left unmatched. Germline V lookup: CDR1 LGHNA, CDR2 YSLEER. CDR3 DNA sequence: TGCGCCAGCAGCCGCAATAAGGACAGGGGTTCGCAGTTCTTC. Protein sequence: CASSRNKDRGSQFF.

The gene calls are TRBV21-1 and TRBJ2-7. TRBV21-1 is tagged as a pseudogene. This CDR3 is built from 16 residues. CDR3 DNA: TGTGCCAGCAGCAAAGAGCACAGGGAGGTCCCCTACGAGCAGTACTTC. The encoded protein is CASSKEHREVPYEQYF.

This clone has only a few counts. The chain is built from TRBV7-3 and TRBJ2-3, with TRBD2 matching over 7 bases. Per germline, CDR1 SGHTA and CDR2 FQGTGA. This CDR3 region has 16 residues. V lost 5 bases, J lost 1 base, and 9 bases stayed unmatched. In nucleotides, the CDR3 is TGTGCCAGCAGCCTCCGGACTAGAGGGGGCACAGATACGCAGTATTTT. This encodes CASSLRTRGGTDTQYF.

The chain is built from TRBV29-1 and TRBJ2-7; perhaps D is TRBD1 or TRBD2 (5 bases each). The CDR3 consists of 14 residues. Per the germline V gene, CDR1 is SQVTM and CDR2 is ANQGSEA. Between the trimmed V and J ends, which lost 3 bases and 6 bases, there was a span of 18 bases. As DNA, the CDR3 is TGCAGCGTTGAGGCCCCGGGGCAGGCAGGCGAGCAGTACTTC. As protein: CSVEAPGQAGEQYF.

This clone turned up a few times. The chain has TRBV14 and TRBJ1-4; tentatively, D is TRBD1 (6 bases). V dropped 1 base and J dropped 5 bases, with 11 bases sitting between them. Looked up from germline, CDR1 is SGHDN and CDR2 is FVKESK. The CDR3 length is 15 residues. The DNA for the CDR3 is TGTGCCAGCAGCCAAGTGCAGGGGAGGAATGAAAAACTGTTTTTT. Translated, it gives CASSQVQGRNEKLFF.

This clone was recorded a few times. CDR3 sequence: CASSESGRVREQYF. CDR3 sequence (DNA): TGTGCCAGCAGCGAGAGCGGGAGAGTTCGCGAGCAGTACTTC. The V gene is TRBV6-5, the J gene TRBJ2-7, with 8 bases lining up with TRBD2. The J segment lost 6 bases and the V segment lost 6 bases, leaving 10 bases of the junction unmatched. Germline values: CDR1 MNHEY, CDR2 SVGAGI. The CDR3 totals 14 residues.

This clone occurred a few times. The chain carries TRBV10-3 and TRBJ2-7; 7 bases fit TRBD1. The CDR3 has 14 residues. Germline CDR1 reads ENHRY; CDR2 reads SYGVKD. V gave up 8 bases and J gave up 0 bases; unmatched junction bases: 7. The chain's CDR3 is CAISGTVSSYEQYF. DNA of the CDR3: TGTGCCATCTCCGGGACAGTTAGCTCCTACGAGCAGTACTTC.

This clone has just a few counts. V usage is TRBV12-2 and J usage is TRBJ2-7; the table assigns TRBD2, which was not confirmed against the DNA. TRBV12-2 is annotated as a pseudogene. The CDR3 sequence is 16 residues long. CDR3 sequence reads: CASRLDSERGPYEQYF. Here the CDR3 DNA reads TGTGCAAGTCGCTTAGATTCCGAGCGGGGGCCCTACGAGCAGTACTTC.

Concerning this clone: This CDR3 is also generated by other DNA sequences in the sample. V and J are TRBV28 and TRBJ1-2; D perhaps matches TRBD1 (5 bases). The V gene lost 5 bases and the J gene lost 4 bases, with 8 bases spanning the gap. The CDR3 sequence is 12 residues long. Germline loops: CDR1 MDHEN, CDR2 SYDVKM. The CDR3 DNA sequence: TGTGCCAGCAGTCTGGGGGGCTATGGCTACACCTTC. Translation: CASSLGGYGYTF.

V usage is TRBV11-3 and J usage is TRBJ2-3, with a weak D call TRBD1 (6 bases). The V end was cut by 1 base, the J end by 2 bases, with 19 bases between. The CDR3 has 18 residues. CDR1 SGHNT and CDR2 YENEEA come from the germline V gene. The CDR3 nucleotides are TGTGCCAGCAGCTTAGCCCGTTGGGGGCTGAAGACCACAGATACGCAGTATTTT. The encoded protein is CASSLARWGLKTTDTQYF.

This clone has just a few counts. The chain is built from TRBV7-3 and TRBJ2-7; 7 bases map to TRBD2. Looked up from germline, CDR1 is SGHTA and CDR2 is FQGTGA. V lost 5 bases, J lost 2 bases, and 3 bases stayed unmatched. The CDR3 is 13 residues long. The CDR3 protein is CASSRGDTYEQYF. CDR3 DNA: TGTGCCAGCAGCCGGGGGGATACCTACGAGCAGTACTTC. The full variable domain, completed using reference TRBV7-3 and TRBJ2-7, is GAGVSQTPSNKVTEKGKYVELRCDPISGHTALYWYRQSLGQGPEFLIYFQGTGAADDSGLPNDRFFAVRPEGSVSTLKIQRTERGDSAVYLCASSRGDTYEQYFGPGTRLTVT.

V gene TRBV7-3 combines with J gene TRBJ2-7, with 10 bases aligning to TRBD1. The CDR3 contains 14 residues. CDR1 SGHTA and CDR2 FQGTGA come from the germline V gene. V trimming: 5 bases; J trimming: 3 bases; junction bases outside the gene matches: 4. The CDR3 region is CASSKGQGDYEQYF. The CDR3 DNA reads TGTGCCAGCAGCAAAGGACAGGGGGACTACGAGCAGTACTTC.

This clone was recorded a few times. The chain uses TRBV23-1 and TRBJ1-1; TRBD1 might be the D (6 bases). TRBV23-1 is an ORF; its function is uncertain. With 0 bases removed from V and 6 bases from J, the gap between germline ends came to 11 bases. The CDR3 has 14 amino acids. In nucleotides, the CDR3 is TGCGCCAGCAGTCAATCGACAGGTTTCCCTGAAGCTTTCTTT. It translates to CASSQSTGFPEAFF.

The chain couples TRBV11-2 to TRBJ2-1; possibly TRBD1 or TRBD2 for D (5 bases each). The V end was cut by 5 bases, the J end by 10 bases, with 21 bases between. The CDR3 has 15 amino acids. CDR1 is SGHAT and CDR2 is FQNNGV in the germline V gene. In DNA, the CDR3 is TGTGCCAGCAGCGTTAGTCCGGGACCCCCATCCGAGCAGTTCTTC. This codes for CASSVSPGPPSEQFF.

This clone was detected only a few times. The V call is TRBV5-4, the J call TRBJ2-2; possibly TRBD2 for D (5 bases). The CDR3 runs to 14 residues. CDR1 is SGHNT and CDR2 is YYREEE in the germline V gene (reference sequence). V shed 0 bases and J shed 5 bases, with 8 bases lying between them. The chain's CDR3 is CASSLAPGTGELFF. The CDR3 DNA follows: TGTGCCAGCAGCTTGGCCCCGGGGACCGGGGAGCTGTTTTTT.

This clone was seen a few times. The V and J genes are TRBV7-2 and TRBJ2-2, with a weak D call TRBD2 (6 bases). V dropped 2 bases and J dropped 5 bases, with 12 bases sitting between them. The CDR3 has 15 residues. Germline V gene data show CDR1 as SGHTA and CDR2 as FQGNSA. CDR3 protein: CASSLSGRNTGELFF. CDR3 nucleotides: TGTGCCAGCAGCTTAAGTGGGAGGAATACCGGGGAGCTGTTTTTT.

J is TRBJ2-3 and V is TRBV7-2; TRBD2 is a possible D gene (5 bases). V was cut by 2 bases and J by 0 bases, with 21 bases left in between. Germline V gene data show CDR1 as SGHTA and CDR2 as FQGNSA. The CDR3 is 19 amino acids. Here the CDR3 reads CASSLRPRSTRTSTDTQYF. CDR3 DNA: TGTGCCAGCAGCTTAAGGCCCCGATCAACTAGAACTAGCACAGATACGCAGTATTTT. The full variable domain, with the rest looked up from reference TRBV7-2 and TRBJ2-3, is GAGVSQSPSNKVTEKGKDVELRCDPISGHTALYWYRQSLGQGLEFLIYFQGNSAPDKSGLPSDRFSAERTGGSVSTLTIQRTQQEDSAVYLCASSLRPRSTRTSTDTQYFGPGTRLTVL.

This chain connects TRBV30 to TRBJ1-5, with 9 bases matching TRBD1. Trimming at V came to 3 bases and at J to 7 bases, leaving 10 bases not matched to a gene. The CDR3 is 15 residues long. Germline CDR1 GTSNPN, CDR2 SVGIG (reference sequence). CDR3 coding DNA: TGTGCCTGGAGAAAGGGGACAGGGTTGTTCCAGCCCCAGCATTTT. As protein: CAWRKGTGLFQPQHF. Complete variable domain (other parts from reference TRBV30 and TRBJ1-5): SQTIHQWPATLVQPVGSPLSLECTVEGTSNPNLYWYRQAAGRGLQLLFYSVGIGQISSEVPQNLSASRPQDRQFILSSKKLLLSDSGFYLCAWRKGTGLFQPQHFGDGTRLSIL.

The V call is TRBV29-1, the J call TRBJ2-5; TRBD1 matches 9 bases. The V and J ends lost 7 bases and 4 bases, in that order; junction bases with no gene match: 10. There are 14 residues in the CDR3. The germline gives CDR1 SQVTM, CDR2 ANQGSEA. The CDR3 nucleotides read TGCAGCGCCCAGGCCGGGACAGGGAGAGAGACCCAGTACTTC. It specifies CSAQAGTGRETQYF.

V usage is TRBV10-3 and J usage is TRBJ2-2; D is perhaps TRBD1 (5 bases). Trimming took 11 bases from V and 0 from J, leaving 10 bases between them. The germline CDR1 and CDR2 sequences are ENHRY and SYGVKD. This CDR3 is built from 13 residues. This CDR3 is CAAQGPNTGELFF. CDR3 in DNA: TGTGCCGCCCAGGGTCCGAACACCGGGGAGCTGTTTTTT.

V usage is TRBV5-6 and J usage is TRBJ2-3, with 9 bases lining up with TRBD2. With 0 bases clipped from V and 2 bases from J, the junction kept 10 bases outside the gene matches. The CDR3 loop spans 18 amino acids. Germline V gene sequence: CDR1 SGHDT, CDR2 YYEEEE. The CDR3 region has the DNA TGTGCCAGCAGCTTGGTTCCCCTAGCGGGGCTCAACACAGATACGCAGTATTTT. Its protein is CASSLVPLAGLNTDTQYF.

The chain joins TRBV28 to TRBJ1-3; 7 bases agree with TRBD1. V lost 6 bases to trimming and J lost 3 bases; unmatched junction nucleotides: 8. This CDR3 is built from 15 residues. CDR1 and CDR2 (germline): MDHEN, SYDVKM. The CDR3 region has the DNA TGTGCCAGCAGCAGAGGGGGCCTCCGTGGAAACACCATATATTTT. This encodes CASSRGGLRGNTIYF.

The chain is built from TRBV5-1 and TRBJ2-7; D possibly uses TRBD1 or TRBD2 (6 bases each). The germline gives CDR1 SGHRS, CDR2 YFSETQ. The germline V and J ends were trimmed by 4 bases and 0 bases, with 14 bases remaining between them. The CDR3 spans 15 residues. The CDR3 region has the DNA TGCGCCAGCAGCCCCACGGGGGCGTCCTCCTACGAGCAGTACTTC. Its protein product is CASSPTGASSYEQYF. The full variable domain, rest sourced from reference TRBV5-1 and TRBJ2-7, is KAGVTQTPRYLIKTRGQQVTLSCSPISGHRSVSWYQQTPGQGLQFLFEYFSETQRNKGNFPGRFSGRQFSNSRSEMNVSTLELGDSALYLCASSPTGASSYEQYFGPGTRLTVT.

The chain combines TRBV4-2 with TRBJ2-1; D tentatively fits TRBD1 or TRBD2 (6 bases each). The CDR3 extends over 16 amino acids. V lost 1 base, J lost 5 bases, and 15 bases lay in between. In germline, CDR1 is LGHNA, CDR2 YNFKEQ. CDR3 bases: TGTGCCAGCAGCCAAGCTACCGGGGGCAGGAACAATGAGCAGTTCTTC. Translation: CASSQATGGRNNEQFF.